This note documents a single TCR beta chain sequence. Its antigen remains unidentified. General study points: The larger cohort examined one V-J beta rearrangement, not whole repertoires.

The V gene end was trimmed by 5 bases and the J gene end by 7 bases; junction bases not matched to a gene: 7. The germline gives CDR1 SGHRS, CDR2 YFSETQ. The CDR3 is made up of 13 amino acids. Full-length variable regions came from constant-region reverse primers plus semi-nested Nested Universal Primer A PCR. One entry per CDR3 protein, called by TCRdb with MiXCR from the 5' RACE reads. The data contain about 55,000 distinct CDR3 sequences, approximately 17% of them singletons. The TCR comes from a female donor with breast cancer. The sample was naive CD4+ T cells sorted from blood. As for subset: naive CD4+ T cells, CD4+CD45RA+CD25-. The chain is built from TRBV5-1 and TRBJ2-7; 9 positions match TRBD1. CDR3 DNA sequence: TGCGCCAGCAGTCGGGACAGGGTTGGGGAGCAGTACTTC. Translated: CASSRDRVGEQYF. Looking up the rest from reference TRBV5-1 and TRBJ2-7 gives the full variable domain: KAGVTQTPRYLIKTRGQQVTLSCSPISGHRSVSWYQQTPGQGLQFLFEYFSETQRNKGNFPGRFSGRQFSNSRSEMNVSTLELGDSALYLCASSRDRVGEQYFGPGTRLTVT.